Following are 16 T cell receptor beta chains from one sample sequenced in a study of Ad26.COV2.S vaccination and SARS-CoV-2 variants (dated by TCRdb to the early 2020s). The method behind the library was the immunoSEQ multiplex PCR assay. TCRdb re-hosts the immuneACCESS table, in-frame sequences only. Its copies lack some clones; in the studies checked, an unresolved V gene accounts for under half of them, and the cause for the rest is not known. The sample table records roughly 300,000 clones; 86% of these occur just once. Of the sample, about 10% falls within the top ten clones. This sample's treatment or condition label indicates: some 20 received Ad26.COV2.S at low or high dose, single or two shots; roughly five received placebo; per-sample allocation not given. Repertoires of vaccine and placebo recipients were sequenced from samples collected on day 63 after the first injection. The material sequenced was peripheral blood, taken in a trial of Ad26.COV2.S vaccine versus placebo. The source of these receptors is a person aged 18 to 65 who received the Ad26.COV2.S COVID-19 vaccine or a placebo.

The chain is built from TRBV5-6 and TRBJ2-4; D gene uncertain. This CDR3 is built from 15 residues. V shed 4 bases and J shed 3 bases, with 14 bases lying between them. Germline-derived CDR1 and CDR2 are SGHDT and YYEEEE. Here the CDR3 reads CASSLTNIGKNIQYF. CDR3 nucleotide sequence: TGTGCCAGCAGCCTGACCAACATCGGCAAAAACATTCAGTACTTC.

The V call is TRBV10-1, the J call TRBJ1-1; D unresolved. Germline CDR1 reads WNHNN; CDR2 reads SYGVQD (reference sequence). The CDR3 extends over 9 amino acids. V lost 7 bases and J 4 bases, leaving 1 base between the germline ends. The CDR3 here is CASITEAFF. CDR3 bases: TGCGCCAGCATCACTGAAGCTTTCTTT.

As DNA, the CDR3 is TGCGCCAGCAGCCACTTCGGGGGGCGGAAAGAAAACACCATATATTTT. It translates to CASSHFGGRKENTIYF. The V gene is TRBV5-1, the J gene TRBJ1-3, with D possibly being TRBD1 (6 bases). The V gene lost 4 bases and the J gene lost 6 bases, with 20 bases spanning the gap. From germline, CDR1 is SGHRS and CDR2 YFSETQ. CDR3 length equals 16 residues.

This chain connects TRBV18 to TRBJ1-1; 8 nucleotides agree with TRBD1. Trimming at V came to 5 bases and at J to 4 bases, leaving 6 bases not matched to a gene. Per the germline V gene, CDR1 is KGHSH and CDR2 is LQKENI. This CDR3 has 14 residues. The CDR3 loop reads CASSTQGEGTEAFF. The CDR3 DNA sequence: TGTGCCAGCTCAACACAGGGGGAGGGCACTGAAGCTTTCTTT.

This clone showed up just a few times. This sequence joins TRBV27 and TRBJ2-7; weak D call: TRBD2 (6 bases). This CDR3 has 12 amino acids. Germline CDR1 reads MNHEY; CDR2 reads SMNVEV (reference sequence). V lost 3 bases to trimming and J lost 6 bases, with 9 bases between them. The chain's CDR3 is CASSFPGGEQYF. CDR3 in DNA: TGTGCCAGCAGTTTCCCCGGGGGCGAGCAGTACTTC.

As DNA, the CDR3 is TGTGCCAGCAGTTTATTACCAAATAGCCGGACTGAGCAGTTCTTC. Its translation: CASSLLPNSRTEQFF. This rearrangement joins TRBV28 to TRBJ2-1; D is ambiguous. From germline, CDR1 is MDHEN and CDR2 SYDVKM. The V gene lost 1 base and the J gene lost 9 bases, with 16 bases spanning the gap. The length of the CDR3 is 15 residues.

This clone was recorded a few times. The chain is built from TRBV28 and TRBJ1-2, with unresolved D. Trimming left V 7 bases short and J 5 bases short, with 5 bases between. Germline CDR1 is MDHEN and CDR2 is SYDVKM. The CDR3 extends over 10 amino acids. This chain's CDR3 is CASKRYGYTF. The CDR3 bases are TGTGCCAGCAAACGGTATGGCTACACCTTC.

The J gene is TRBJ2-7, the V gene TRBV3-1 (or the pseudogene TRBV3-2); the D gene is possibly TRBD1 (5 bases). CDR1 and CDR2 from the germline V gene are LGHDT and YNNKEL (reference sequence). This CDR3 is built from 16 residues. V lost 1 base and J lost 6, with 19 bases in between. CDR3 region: CASSQGVGSLRGEQYF. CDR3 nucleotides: TGTGCCAGCAGCCAAGGGGTCGGGTCCCTAAGGGGCGAGCAGTACTTC.

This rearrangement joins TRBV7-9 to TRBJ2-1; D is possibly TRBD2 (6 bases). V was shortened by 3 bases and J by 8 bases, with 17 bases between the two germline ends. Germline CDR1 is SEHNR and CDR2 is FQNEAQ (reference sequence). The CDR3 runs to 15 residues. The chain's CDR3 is CASSLVAGKIDEQFF. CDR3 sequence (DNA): TGTGCCAGCAGCTTGGTGGCGGGAAAAATAGATGAGCAGTTCTTC.

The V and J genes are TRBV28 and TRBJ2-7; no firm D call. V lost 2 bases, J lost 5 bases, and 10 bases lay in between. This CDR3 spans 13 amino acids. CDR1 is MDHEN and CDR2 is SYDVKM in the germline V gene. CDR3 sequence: CASSLVTGNEQYF. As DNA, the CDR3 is TGTGCCAGCAGTTTAGTGACTGGAAACGAGCAGTACTTC.

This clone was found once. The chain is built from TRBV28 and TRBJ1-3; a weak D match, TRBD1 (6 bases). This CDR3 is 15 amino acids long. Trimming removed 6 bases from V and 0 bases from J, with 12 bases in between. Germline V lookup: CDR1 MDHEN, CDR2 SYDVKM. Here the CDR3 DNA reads TGTGCCAGCAGACGACAGGAGTTCTCTGGAAACACCATATATTTT. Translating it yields CASRRQEFSGNTIYF. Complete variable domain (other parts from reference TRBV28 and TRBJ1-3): DVKVTQSSRYLVKRTGEKVFLECVQDMDHENMFWYRQDPGLGLRLIYFSYDVKMKEKGDIPEGYSVSREKKERFSLILESASTNQTSMYLCASRRQEFSGNTIYFGEGSWLTVV.

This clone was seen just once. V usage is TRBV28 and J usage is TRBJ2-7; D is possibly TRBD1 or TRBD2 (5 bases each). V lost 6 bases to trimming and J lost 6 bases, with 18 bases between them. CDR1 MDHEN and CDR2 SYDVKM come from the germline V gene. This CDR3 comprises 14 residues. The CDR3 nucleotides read TGTGCCAGCAGCTGGGGGACGGAGATGAGCGAGCAGTACTTC. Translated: CASSWGTEMSEQYF.

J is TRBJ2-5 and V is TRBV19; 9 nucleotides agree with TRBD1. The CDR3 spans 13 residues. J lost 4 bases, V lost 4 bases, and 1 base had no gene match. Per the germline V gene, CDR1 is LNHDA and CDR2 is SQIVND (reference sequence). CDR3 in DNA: TGTGCCAGTAGTAGACAGGGGGGAGAGACCCAGTACTTC. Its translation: CASSRQGGETQYF.

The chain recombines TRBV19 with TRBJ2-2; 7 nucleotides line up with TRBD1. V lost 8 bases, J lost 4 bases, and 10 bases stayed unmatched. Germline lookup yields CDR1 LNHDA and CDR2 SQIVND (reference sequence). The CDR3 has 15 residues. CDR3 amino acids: CASHLDRVGTGELFF. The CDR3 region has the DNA TGTGCCAGTCATCTTGACAGGGTCGGCACCGGGGAGCTGTTTTTT.

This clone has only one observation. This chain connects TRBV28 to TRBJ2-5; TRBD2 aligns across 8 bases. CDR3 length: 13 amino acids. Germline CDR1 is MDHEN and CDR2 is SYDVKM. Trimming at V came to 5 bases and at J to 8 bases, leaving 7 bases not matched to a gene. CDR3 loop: CASSLTSGLTQYF. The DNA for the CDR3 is TGTGCCAGCAGTCTCACTAGCGGACTTACCCAGTACTTC.

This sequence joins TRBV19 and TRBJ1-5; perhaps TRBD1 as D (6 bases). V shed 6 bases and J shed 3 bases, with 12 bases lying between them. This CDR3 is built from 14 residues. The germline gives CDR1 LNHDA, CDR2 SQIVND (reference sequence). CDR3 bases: TGTGCCAGTAGGCAGACAGGCTACAATCAGCCCCAGCATTTT. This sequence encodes CASRQTGYNQPQHF.